This record concerns one TCR beta chain sequence. What it binds is unknown. TCRdb redid the calling of the 5' RACE reads with MiXCR, one entry per CDR3 protein. The sample has a few hundred thousand distinct CDR3 sequences; roughly 8.7% are singletons. Per germline, CDR1 SNHLY and CDR2 FYNNEI. This CDR3 has 13 amino acids. J gave up 4 bases and V 8 bases, and 7 bases lay outside the gene matches. This sample was taken from a study of T cells after yellow fever vaccination. Overall study results and limits: Clones from primary vaccination mostly reappeared after the booster (over 95% CD4, just over 85% CD8).

The input for sequencing was CD4+ T cells sorted from PBMCs, taken 5 days after the yellow fever booster vaccination. The TCR was taken from a man aged 18 to 29 who received the YFV17D yellow fever vaccine. The V and J genes are TRBV2 and TRBJ1-1; TRBD1 matches at 7 bases. The CDR3 spells CASHDREGTEAFF. Written as DNA, the CDR3 is TGTGCCAGCCACGACAGGGAGGGCACTGAAGCTTTCTTT.